This entry lists 31 T cell receptor beta chains sequenced from one sample in a study of blood T cell repertoires in COVID-19. Assay used: immunoSEQ multiplex PCR; TCRdb lists only in-frame clones, some missing. Of about 61,000 clones in the sample, almost 90% are singletons; the top ten hold 20% to 25%. The sequencing sample was made of peripheral blood. These receptors originate from a woman in her 50s with active or convalescent COVID-19.

V gene TRBV2 combines with J gene TRBJ2-7; 12 bases map to TRBD2. CDR1 and CDR2 from the germline V gene are SNHLY and FYNNEI. The trim removed 8 bases at V and 2 bases at J, leaving 4 bases unmatched. The CDR3 has 14 residues. The CDR3 coding sequence is TGTGCCAGCGGGCTAGCGGGAGGGCCCTACGAGCAGTACTTC. Its protein product is CASGLAGGPYEQYF. Combining the CDR3 with reference TRBV2 and TRBJ2-7 gives the whole variable domain EPEVTQTPSHQVTQMGQEVILRCVPISNHLYFYWYRQILGQKVEFLVSFYNNEISEKSEIFDDQFSVERPDGSNFTLKIRSTKLEDSAMYFCASGLAGGPYEQYFGPGTRLTVT.

This rearrangement joins TRBV7-9 to TRBJ2-5; 8 nucleotides line up with TRBD2. CDR1 and CDR2 (germline): SEHNR, FQNEAQ (reference sequence). Germline trimming cut 5 bases from V and 0 bases from J; bases unmatched to any gene: 5. This CDR3 has 15 residues. CDR3 DNA: TGTGCCAGCAGCGACCGACTAGCGTACCAAGAGACCCAGTACTTC. The encoded protein is CASSDRLAYQETQYF. Based on the CDR3 plus reference TRBV7-9 and TRBJ2-5, the full variable domain is DTGVSQNPRHKITKRGQNVTFRCDPISEHNRLYWYRQTLGQGPEFLTYFQNEAQLEKSRLLSDRFSAERPKGSFSTLEIQRTEQGDSAMYLCASSDRLAYQETQYFGPGTRLLVL.

The V call is TRBV7-3, the J call TRBJ1-1; possibly TRBD1 for D (5 bases). Germline lookup yields CDR1 SGHTA and CDR2 FQGTGA. The V end was cut by 5 bases, the J end by 8 bases, with 18 bases between. The CDR3 is 14 amino acids. The CDR3 coding sequence is TGTGCCAGCAGCCCCGGTGGGCCGGGGGGGGAAGCTTTCTTT. Translation gives CASSPGGPGGEAFF.

The sample holds a few counts of this clone. V usage is TRBV7-9 and J usage is TRBJ2-1, with 8 nucleotides matching TRBD2. Germline V gives CDR1 SEHNR, CDR2 FQNEAQ (reference sequence). V lost 1 base and J lost 0; bases outside the gene matches: 8. The CDR3 is 18 amino acids. The CDR3 spells CASSLGLAREGSYNEQFF. In DNA form, the CDR3 reads TGTGCCAGCAGCTTAGGGTTAGCACGGGAGGGCTCCTACAATGAGCAGTTCTTC.

V and J are TRBV19 and TRBJ1-6, with D possibly TRBD1 on 6 matching bases. V was shortened by 5 bases and J by 4 bases, with 12 bases between the two germline ends. This CDR3 has 15 residues. In germline, CDR1 is LNHDA, CDR2 SQIVND (reference sequence). In DNA form, the CDR3 reads TGTGCCAGTAGTCCGGACAGCACTTATAATTCACCCCTCCACTTT. Its translation: CASSPDSTYNSPLHF.

V is TRBV19 and J is TRBJ2-1, with 7 bases fitting TRBD2. Germline V gene sequence: CDR1 LNHDA, CDR2 SQIVND (reference sequence). Unmatched junction bases numbered 6, after V lost 1 base and J lost 0 bases. This CDR3 is built from 17 residues. CDR3 coding DNA: TGTGCCAGTAGTATAGGCGGGAGCTACAGCTCCTACAATGAGCAGTTCTTC. Translation: CASSIGGSYSSYNEQFF.

The CDR3 region has the DNA TGTGCCAGCAGACCCCGGGACAGTGAAGCTTTCTTT. Residues: CASRPRDSEAFF. The V gene is TRBV6-5, the J gene TRBJ1-1; 7 bases map to TRBD1. CDR1 is MNHEY and CDR2 is SVGAGI in the germline V gene. The CDR3 is 12 residues long. Germline trimming cut 6 bases from V and 7 bases from J; bases unmatched to any gene: 5.

The chain employs TRBV11-2 and TRBJ2-5; weak D call: TRBD1 (6 bases). This CDR3 has 15 residues. Germline CDR1 is SGHAT and CDR2 is FQNNGV. Between the trimmed V and J ends, which lost 2 bases and 2 bases, there was a span of 12 bases. The CDR3 coding sequence is TGTGCCAGCAGCTTATACCCAGGGGTGCAAGAGACCCAGTACTTC. It codes for CASSLYPGVQETQYF.

The chain couples TRBV9 to TRBJ2-1; the D is unclear. Germline V CDR1 and CDR2: SGDLS, YYNGEE. The CDR3 contains 16 residues. Trimming took 0 bases from V and 0 from J, leaving 10 bases between them. This CDR3 reads CASSVAFLSSYNEQFF. CDR3 nucleotides: TGTGCCAGCAGCGTAGCTTTTCTCAGCTCCTACAATGAGCAGTTCTTC. The variable domain in full, with the rest retrieved from reference TRBV9 and TRBJ2-1, is DSGVTQTPKHLITATGQRVTLRCSPRSGDLSVYWYQQSLDQGLQFLIQYYNGEERAKGNILERFSAQQFPDLHSELNLSSLELGDSALYFCASSVAFLSSYNEQFFGPGTRLTVL.

By frequency in the sample, this clone is medium-sized. This chain connects TRBV6-5 to TRBJ2-1; D may be TRBD2 (5 bases). Germline values: CDR1 MNHEY, CDR2 SVGAGI. V lost 5 bases, J lost 7 bases, and 9 bases lay in between. This CDR3 has 12 residues. The CDR3 nucleotides read TGTGCCAGCAGTACTAGAGCGAATGAGCAGTTCTTC. This translates into CASSTRANEQFF.

The chain couples TRBV5-5 to TRBJ2-2; 7 nucleotides align to TRBD2. Germline CDR1 reads SGHKS; CDR2 reads YYEKEE (reference sequence). The CDR3 is 15 residues long. Trimming removed 6 bases from V and 4 bases from J; junction bases left unmatched: 9. CDR3 sequence (DNA): TGTGCCAGCACCGAAATAGCGGGTAGCACCGGGGAGCTGTTTTTT. Its protein is CASTEIAGSTGELFF.

The gene calls are TRBV15 and TRBJ2-7; a possible D gene is TRBD2 (5 bases). Looked up from germline, CDR1 is LNHNV and CDR2 is YYDKDF (reference sequence). The CDR3 has 14 residues. The V and J ends lost 1 base and 4 bases respectively, with 11 bases between them. CDR3 in amino acids: CATSRAGSVYEQYF. CDR3 DNA: TGTGCCACCAGCAGAGCGGGGTCCGTATACGAGCAGTACTTC.

The chain joins TRBV3-1 (or the pseudogene TRBV3-2) to TRBJ2-3, with TRBD1 matching over 11 bases. The CDR3 totals 16 residues. The ends lost 1 base at V and 5 bases at J; junction bases unmatched: 5. The V gene's germline CDR1 is LGHDT and CDR2 YNNKEL (reference sequence). The CDR3 DNA reads TGTGCCAGCAGCCAAGCCCGGACAGGGGGCTTAGATACGCAGTATTTT. It is translated as CASSQARTGGLDTQYF.

This chain connects TRBV4-1 to TRBJ1-1, with a tentative D call TRBD1 (6 bases). This CDR3 has 18 amino acids. V was cut by 1 base and J by 5 bases, with 23 bases left in between. Germline V CDR1 and CDR2: MGHRA, YSYEKL. The chain's CDR3 is CASSQVVGRGLSGTEAFF. In DNA form, the CDR3 reads TGCGCCAGCAGCCAAGTAGTAGGCAGGGGCCTCTCCGGTACTGAAGCTTTCTTT.

In this sample, this clone turned up once. The chain links TRBV19 to TRBJ2-3; D is possibly TRBD2 (6 bases). Trimming pared 8 bases from V and 0 bases from J, leaving 12 bases between. Germline V gene data show CDR1 as LNHDA and CDR2 as SQIVND (reference sequence). The CDR3 length is 14 residues. The CDR3 sequence: CASRSGASTDTQYF. CDR3 sequence (DNA): TGTGCCAGTCGTAGCGGAGCTAGCACAGATACGCAGTATTTT.

The rearrangement links TRBV5-1 to TRBJ2-2; TRBD1 matches 9 bases. Germline V gives CDR1 SGHRS, CDR2 YFSETQ. The CDR3 spans 15 residues. The V segment lost 4 bases and the J segment 7 bases; nucleotides outside the gene matches: 8. This CDR3 reads CASSPGQGRDGELFF. The DNA of the CDR3 is TGCGCCAGCAGCCCGGGACAGGGCCGGGACGGGGAGCTGTTTTTT.

This sequence joins TRBV9 and TRBJ2-7; 7 bases map to TRBD2. Losses at the gene ends were 4 bases for V and 4 bases for J; bases not matched to a gene: 5. The CDR3 contains 13 residues. The germline V gene has CDR1 SGDLS and CDR2 YYNGEE. The CDR3 DNA is TGTGCCAGCAGCCCCGGGACTACGTACGAGCAGTACTTC. It yields the protein CASSPGTTYEQYF.

This clone was observed a single time. The chain uses TRBV5-4 and TRBJ2-1; 9 bases align to TRBD1. This CDR3 region has 17 residues. CDR1 and CDR2 (germline): SGHNT, YYREEE (reference sequence). Trimming removed 4 bases from V and 5 bases from J; junction bases left unmatched: 13. CDR3 in DNA: TGTGCCAGCAGCCAGTCGACAGGGGGATACGAAAACAATGAGCAGTTCTTC. Translated, it gives CASSQSTGGYENNEQFF.

This chain links TRBV7-6 with TRBJ2-7, with 8 positions matching TRBD2. The length of the CDR3 is 14 residues. V lost 4 bases and J lost 3; bases outside the gene matches: 5. Germline values: CDR1 SGHVS, CDR2 FNYEAQ. The CDR3 here is CASSYTSGYYEQYF. CDR3 DNA: TGTGCCAGCAGCTACACTAGCGGCTACTACGAGCAGTACTTC.

A few counts support this clone. The chain links TRBV29-1 to TRBJ2-7; 14 bases fit TRBD2. The trim removed 4 bases at V and 1 base at J, leaving 9 bases unmatched. This CDR3 region has 17 residues. Germline values: CDR1 SQVTM, CDR2 ANQGSEA. The CDR3 loop reads CSVVGTSGSQLSYEQYF. In DNA form, the CDR3 reads TGCAGCGTTGTAGGGACTAGCGGGAGCCAGTTGTCCTACGAGCAGTACTTC.

The chain links TRBV7-9 to TRBJ2-1; no firm D call. The CDR3 extends over 12 amino acids. Between the trimmed V and J ends, which lost 2 bases and 7 bases, there was a span of 6 bases. Germline V CDR1 and CDR2: SEHNR, FQNEAQ (reference sequence). The CDR3: CASSLKRNEQFF. CDR3 DNA sequence: TGTGCCAGCAGCTTAAAACGGAATGAGCAGTTCTTC. The full variable domain, with the rest looked up from reference TRBV7-9 and TRBJ2-1, is DTGVSQNPRHKITKRGQNVTFRCDPISEHNRLYWYRQTLGQGPEFLTYFQNEAQLEKSRLLSDRFSAERPKGSFSTLEIQRTEQGDSAMYLCASSLKRNEQFFGPGTRLTVL.

The chain couples TRBV10-3 to TRBJ2-7; 10 positions agree with TRBD2. Germline-derived CDR1 and CDR2 are ENHRY and SYGVKD. V lost 11 bases to trimming and J lost 2 bases; unmatched junction nucleotides: 3. This CDR3 comprises 12 residues. The CDR3 region is CAAGLAAYEQYF. Here the CDR3 DNA reads TGTGCCGCCGGACTAGCGGCCTACGAGCAGTACTTC.

The chain carries TRBV7-2 and TRBJ2-1; 10 nucleotides line up with TRBD1. This CDR3 comprises 15 residues. J gave up 6 bases and V 2 bases, and 4 bases lay outside the gene matches. CDR1 and CDR2 (germline): SGHTA, FQGNSA. This CDR3 reads CASSLMGQGLNEQFF. CDR3 sequence (DNA): TGTGCCAGCAGCTTAATGGGACAGGGGCTCAATGAGCAGTTCTTC.

The chain has TRBV9 and TRBJ2-5; D is undetermined. This CDR3 contains 14 residues. Germline lookup yields CDR1 SGDLS and CDR2 YYNGEE. V was cut by 3 bases and J by 1 base, with 10 bases left in between. The CDR3, as DNA: TGTGCCAGCAGCGGGGCACAGTTCCAAGAGACCCAGTACTTC. Protein: CASSGAQFQETQYF.

The chain combines TRBV30 with TRBJ2-1, with 12 bases aligning to TRBD2. The J segment lost 7 bases and the V segment lost 1 base, leaving 8 bases of the junction unmatched. The CDR3 has 16 residues. Germline CDR1 GTSNPN, CDR2 SVGIG (reference sequence). The CDR3 sequence: CAWSGRLAGAGNEQFF. The DNA of the CDR3 is TGTGCCTGGAGTGGCCGACTAGCGGGAGCTGGTAATGAGCAGTTCTTC.

The V call is TRBV4-1, the J call TRBJ2-4; 16 positions agree with TRBD2. The length of the CDR3 is 18 residues. The germline V gene has CDR1 MGHRA and CDR2 YSYEKL. J was trimmed by 3 bases and V by 3 bases; bases with no gene match: 5. The CDR3 spells CASSQGLAGGRYKNIQYF. The CDR3 region has the DNA TGCGCCAGCAGCCAGGGACTAGCGGGAGGGAGGTACAAAAACATTCAGTACTTC.

This clone occurred once. This chain uses TRBV4-1 with TRBJ2-1; TRBD1 aligns across 7 bases. The CDR3 length is 17 residues. The germline V gene encodes CDR1 MGHRA and CDR2 YSYEKL. V was clipped by 0 bases and J by 9 bases; unmatched bases: 14. As DNA, the CDR3 is TGCGCCAGCAGCCAAGATAGGAGACAGGGCCTAGCTACTGAGCAGTTCTTC. Translating it yields CASSQDRRQGLATEQFF.

This chain joins TRBV5-5 and TRBJ2-1; D may be TRBD2 (6 bases). Germline CDR1 SGHKS, CDR2 YYEKEE (reference sequence). Trimming removed 1 base at V and 15 bases at J, with 14 bases between. The CDR3 is 12 residues long. Here the CDR3 DNA reads TGTGCCAGCAGCTTGCGATCCGGGAGTTTGTTCTTC. Translation: CASSLRSGSLFF. Supplemented by reference TRBV5-5 and TRBJ2-1, the full variable domain reads DAGVTQSPTHLIKTRGQQVTLRCSPISGHKSVSWYQQVLGQGPQFIFQYYEKEERGRGNFPDRFSARQFPNYSSELNVNALLLGDSALYLCASSLRSGSLFFGPGTRLTVL.

The CDR3 nucleotides are TGCAGCGTTGTGGACACCGGAGCTTTCTTT. Translation gives CSVVDTGAFF. This chain links TRBV29-1 with TRBJ1-1, with D maybe TRBD1 (5 bases). Germline values: CDR1 SQVTM, CDR2 ANQGSEA. Trimming cost V 4 bases and J 10 bases, with 10 bases left between them. This CDR3 has 10 residues.

This clone appeared once. This sequence joins TRBV19 and TRBJ1-1; D gene uncertain. Germline loops: CDR1 LNHDA, CDR2 SQIVND (reference sequence). Trimming took 7 bases from V and 3 from J, leaving 21 bases between them. The CDR3 loop spans 16 amino acids. CDR3 coding DNA: TGTGCCAGTAAGTCAGCGTCGGGGTCAGGTGACACTGAAGCTTTCTTT. Translated: CASKSASGSGDTEAFF.

The chain links TRBV5-6 to TRBJ2-7; no definite D call. CDR3 size: 11 residues. Trimming left V 4 bases short and J 2 bases short, with 4 bases between. Germline V gene sequence: CDR1 SGHDT, CDR2 YYEEEE. The chain's CDR3 is CASSTAYEQYF. Written as DNA, the CDR3 is TGTGCCAGCAGCACAGCCTACGAGCAGTACTTC.